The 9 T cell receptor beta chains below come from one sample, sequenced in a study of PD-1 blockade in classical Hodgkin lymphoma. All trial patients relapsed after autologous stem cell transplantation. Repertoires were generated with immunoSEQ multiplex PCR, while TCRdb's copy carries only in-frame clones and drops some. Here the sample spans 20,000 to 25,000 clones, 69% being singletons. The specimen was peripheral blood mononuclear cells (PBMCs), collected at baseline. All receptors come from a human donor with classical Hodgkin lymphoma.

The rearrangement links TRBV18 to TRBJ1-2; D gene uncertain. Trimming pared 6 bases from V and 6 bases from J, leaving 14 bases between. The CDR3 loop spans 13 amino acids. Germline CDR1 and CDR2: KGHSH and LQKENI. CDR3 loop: CASSRLESDGYTF. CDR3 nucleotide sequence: TGTGCCAGCTCCCGGTTGGAGAGTGATGGCTACACCTTC.

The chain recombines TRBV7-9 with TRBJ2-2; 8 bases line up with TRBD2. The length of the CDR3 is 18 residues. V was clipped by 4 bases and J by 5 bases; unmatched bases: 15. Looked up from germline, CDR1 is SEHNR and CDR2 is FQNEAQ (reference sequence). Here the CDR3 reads CASSSWATGLGLTGELFF. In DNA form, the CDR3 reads TGTGCCAGCAGCTCCTGGGCCACGGGACTAGGCCTTACCGGGGAGCTGTTTTTT. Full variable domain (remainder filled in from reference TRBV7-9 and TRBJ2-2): DTGVSQNPRHKITKRGQNVTFRCDPISEHNRLYWYRQTLGQGPEFLTYFQNEAQLEKSRLLSDRFSAERPKGSFSTLEIQRTEQGDSAMYLCASSSWATGLGLTGELFFGEGSRLTVL.

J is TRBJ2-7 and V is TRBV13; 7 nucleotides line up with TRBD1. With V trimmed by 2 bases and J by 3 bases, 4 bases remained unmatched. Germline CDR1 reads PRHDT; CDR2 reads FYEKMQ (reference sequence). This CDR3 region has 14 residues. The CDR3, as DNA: TGTGCCAGCAGCTTAAGTGCAGGGGGCTACGAGCAGTACTTC. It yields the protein CASSLSAGGYEQYF.

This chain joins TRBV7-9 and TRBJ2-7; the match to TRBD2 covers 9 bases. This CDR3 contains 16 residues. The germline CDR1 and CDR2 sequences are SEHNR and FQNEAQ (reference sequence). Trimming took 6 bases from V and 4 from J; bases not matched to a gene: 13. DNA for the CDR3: TGTGCCAGCAGTACCCCTGAGGATAGCGGGGGTTACGAGCAGTACTTC. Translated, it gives CASSTPEDSGGYEQYF.

Written as DNA, the CDR3 is TGCGCCAGCAACTCAGGGGGGATGTCCTACGAGCAGTACTTC. This sequence encodes CASNSGGMSYEQYF. The gene calls are TRBV5-1 and TRBJ2-7; D possibly corresponds to TRBD1 (7 bases). The CDR3 contains 14 residues. Germline CDR1 SGHRS, CDR2 YFSETQ. With 6 bases removed from V and 1 base from J, the gap between germline ends came to 14 bases.

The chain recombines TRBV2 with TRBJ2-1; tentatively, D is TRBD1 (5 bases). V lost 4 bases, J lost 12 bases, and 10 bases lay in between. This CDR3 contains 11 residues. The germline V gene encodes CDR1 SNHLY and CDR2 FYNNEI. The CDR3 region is CASSVTQGQFF. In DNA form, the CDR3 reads TGTGCCAGCAGTGTTACTCAGGGGCAGTTCTTC.

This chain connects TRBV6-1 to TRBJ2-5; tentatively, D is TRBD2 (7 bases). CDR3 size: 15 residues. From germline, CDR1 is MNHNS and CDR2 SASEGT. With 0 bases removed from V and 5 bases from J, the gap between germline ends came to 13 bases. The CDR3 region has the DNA TGTGCCAGCAGTGAAGCTAGGGGGGGGCCGGAGACCCAGTACTTC. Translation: CASSEARGGPETQYF.

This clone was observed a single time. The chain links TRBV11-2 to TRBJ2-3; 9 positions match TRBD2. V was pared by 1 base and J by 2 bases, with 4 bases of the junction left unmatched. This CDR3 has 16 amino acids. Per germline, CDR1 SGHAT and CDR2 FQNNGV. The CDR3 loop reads CASSLVSGGSTDTQYF. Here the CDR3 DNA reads TGTGCCAGCAGCTTAGTCAGCGGGGGGTCCACAGATACGCAGTATTTT. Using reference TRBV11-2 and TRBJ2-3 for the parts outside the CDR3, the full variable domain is EAGVAQSPRYKIIEKRQSVAFWCNPISGHATLYWYQQILGQGPKLLIQFQNNGVVDDSQLPKDRFSAERLKGVDSTLKIQPAKLEDSAVYLCASSLVSGGSTDTQYFGPGTRLTVL.

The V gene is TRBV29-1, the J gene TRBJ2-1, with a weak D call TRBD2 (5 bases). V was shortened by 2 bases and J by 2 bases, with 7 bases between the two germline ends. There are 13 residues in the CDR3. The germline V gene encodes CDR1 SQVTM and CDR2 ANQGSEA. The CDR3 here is CSVELATYNEQFF. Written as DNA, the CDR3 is TGCAGCGTTGAACTAGCTACCTACAATGAGCAGTTCTTC.